What follows are 6 T cell receptor beta chains derived from one specimen sequenced in a study of monozygotic twins with inflammatory bowel disease. Each CDR3 protein gets one entry in TCRdb, which reprocessed the 5' RACE reads and gives no DNA. The table counts about 210,000 distinct CDR3 sequences; about 8% lies in the top ten. The sequencing input was blood. The receptors stem from a human donor with ulcerative colitis or Crohn's disease, or a healthy co-twin of an affected twin (not recorded which).

The chain combines TRBV7-9 with TRBJ2-1; lacking DNA, the TRBD1 call made by TCRdb goes unchecked. This CDR3 comprises 13 residues. Germline V gene lookup returns CDR1 SEHNR and CDR2 FQNEAQ (reference sequence). The CDR3 loop is CASREEGVSEQFF.

V gene TRBV6-5 combines with J gene TRBJ1-5. Germline CDR1 and CDR2: MNHEY and SVGAGI. CDR3 length: 12 amino acids. The CDR3 loop reads CASRKENQPQHF.

The chain joins TRBV5-1 to TRBJ1-2; TCRdb names TRBD1, which stays unverified in the absence of DNA. The germline V gene has CDR1 SGHRS and CDR2 YFSETQ. The CDR3 loop spans 14 amino acids. The CDR3 sequence: CASSLEGGGYGYTF.

The chain has TRBV15 and TRBJ1-6; TCRdb picks TRBD1, but there is no DNA to check that call. Germline V gives CDR1 LNHNV, CDR2 YYDKDF (reference sequence). There are 16 residues in the CDR3. CDR3 amino acids: CATSSWGQAGHSPLHF.

This chain links TRBV6-1 with TRBJ1-1. Germline values: CDR1 MNHNS, CDR2 SASEGT. The CDR3 has 15 amino acids. The CDR3 protein is CASSQPSAGNTEAFF.

The chain carries TRBV11-2 and TRBJ2-3; TCRdb picks TRBD2, but there is no DNA to check that call. The germline V gene has CDR1 SGHAT and CDR2 FQNNGV. The CDR3 covers 21 residues. The CDR3 sequence: CASSLVTLRTSGGGDTDTQYF.